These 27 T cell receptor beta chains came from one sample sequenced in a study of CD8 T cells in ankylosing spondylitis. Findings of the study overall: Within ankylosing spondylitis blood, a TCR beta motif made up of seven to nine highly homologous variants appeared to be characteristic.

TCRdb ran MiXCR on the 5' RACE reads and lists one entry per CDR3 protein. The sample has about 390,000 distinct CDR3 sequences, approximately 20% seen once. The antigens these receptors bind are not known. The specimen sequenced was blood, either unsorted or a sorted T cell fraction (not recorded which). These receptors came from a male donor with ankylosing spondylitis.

The CDR3 spells CATSDPALGYPEAFF. CDR3 nucleotide sequence: TGTGCCACCAGTGACCCGGCGCTCGGTTACCCTGAAGCTTTCTTT. This sequence joins TRBV24-1 and TRBJ1-1, with D unclear. V was clipped by 4 bases and J by 6 bases, with 17 bases between them. Germline CDR1 and CDR2: KGHDR and SFDVKD. CDR3 length equals 15 residues.

The CDR3 DNA sequence: TGCAGTGCTAGACCCGATGACAGGGGACAGTACCAAGAGACCCAGTACTTC. Protein product: CSARPDDRGQYQETQYF. The chain has TRBV20-1 and TRBJ2-5; TRBD1 matches 8 bases. Germline V gene lookup returns CDR1 DFQATT and CDR2 SNEGSKA (reference sequence). The CDR3 consists of 17 residues. V lost 2 bases and J lost 0; bases outside the gene matches: 11.

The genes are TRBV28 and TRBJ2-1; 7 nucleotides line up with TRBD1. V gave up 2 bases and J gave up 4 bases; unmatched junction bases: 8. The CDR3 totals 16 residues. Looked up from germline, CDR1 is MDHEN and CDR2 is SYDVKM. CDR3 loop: CASSLTRQGSYNEQFF. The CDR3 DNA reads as TGTGCCAGCAGTTTAACCCGACAGGGAAGTTACAATGAGCAGTTCTTC.

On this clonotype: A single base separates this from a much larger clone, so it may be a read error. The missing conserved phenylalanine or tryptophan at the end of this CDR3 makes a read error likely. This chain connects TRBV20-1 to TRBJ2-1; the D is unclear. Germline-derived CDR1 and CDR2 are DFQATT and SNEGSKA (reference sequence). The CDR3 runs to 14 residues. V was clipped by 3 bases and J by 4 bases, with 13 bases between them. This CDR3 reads CSASRFGPYNEQFL. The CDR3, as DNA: TGCAGTGCTAGTCGTTTCGGGCCATACAATGAGCAGTTCTTA.

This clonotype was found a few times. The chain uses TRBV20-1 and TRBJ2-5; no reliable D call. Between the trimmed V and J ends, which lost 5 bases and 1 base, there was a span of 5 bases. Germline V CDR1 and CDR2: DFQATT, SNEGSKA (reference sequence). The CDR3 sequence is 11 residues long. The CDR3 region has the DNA TGCAGTGCTCCGGTCCAAGAGACCCAGTACTTC. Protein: CSAPVQETQYF.

The CDR3 DNA is TGCAGTGCTTCCGGGACTAGCGGGAGACTAGCCCACGAGCAGTACTTC. Residues: CSASGTSGRLAHEQYF. This rearrangement joins TRBV20-1 to TRBJ2-7, with TRBD2 matching over 14 bases. The CDR3 runs to 16 residues. With V trimmed by 5 bases and J by 5 bases, 11 bases remained unmatched. Germline V gives CDR1 DFQATT, CDR2 SNEGSKA (reference sequence).

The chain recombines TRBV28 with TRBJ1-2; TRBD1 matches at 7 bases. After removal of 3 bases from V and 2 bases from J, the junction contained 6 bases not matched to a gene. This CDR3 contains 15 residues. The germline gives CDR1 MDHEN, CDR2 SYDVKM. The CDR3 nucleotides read TGTGCCAGCAGTTTGTCTGGACAGGCAAACTATGGCTACACCTTC. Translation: CASSLSGQANYGYTF.

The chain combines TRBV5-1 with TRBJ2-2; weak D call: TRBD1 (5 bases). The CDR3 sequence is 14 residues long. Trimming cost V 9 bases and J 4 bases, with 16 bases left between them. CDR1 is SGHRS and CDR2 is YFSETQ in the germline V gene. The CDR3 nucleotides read TGCGCCACCCTCCCAGGGTTGGGCACCGGGGAGCTGTTTTTT. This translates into CATLPGLGTGELFF.

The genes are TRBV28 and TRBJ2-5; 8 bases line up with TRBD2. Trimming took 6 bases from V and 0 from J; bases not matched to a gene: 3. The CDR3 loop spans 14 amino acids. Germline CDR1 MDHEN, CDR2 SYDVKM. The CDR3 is CASRSGGYQETQYF. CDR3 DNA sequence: TGTGCCAGCAGGAGCGGGGGATACCAAGAGACCCAGTACTTC.

The CDR3 here is CASRQGGSNSPLHF. The CDR3 region has the DNA TGCGCCAGCAGACAGGGGGGAAGCAATTCACCCCTCCACTTT. The V call is TRBV4-3, the J call TRBJ1-6; TRBD1 matches 8 bases. J lost 7 bases, V lost 6 bases, and 5 bases had no gene match. This CDR3 has 14 amino acids. Germline CDR1 reads LGHNA; CDR2 reads YSLEER.

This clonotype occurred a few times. The chain's CDR3 is CASSPGGAGIETQYF. The CDR3 DNA reads TGCGCCAGCAGCCCTGGCGGTGCAGGGATAGAGACCCAGTACTTC. The chain links TRBV5-1 to TRBJ2-5, with a possible D match to TRBD1 (5 bases). Trimming took 4 bases from V and 4 from J, leaving 17 bases between them. CDR1 and CDR2 from the germline V gene are SGHRS and YFSETQ. The CDR3 spans 15 residues.

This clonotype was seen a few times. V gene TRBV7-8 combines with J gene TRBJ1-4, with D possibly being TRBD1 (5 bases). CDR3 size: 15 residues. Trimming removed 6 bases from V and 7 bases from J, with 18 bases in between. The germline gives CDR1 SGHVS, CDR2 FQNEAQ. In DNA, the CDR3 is TGTGCCAGCAGGCTCGAATCGACAGCCGTTGAAAAACTGTTTTTT. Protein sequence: CASRLESTAVEKLFF.

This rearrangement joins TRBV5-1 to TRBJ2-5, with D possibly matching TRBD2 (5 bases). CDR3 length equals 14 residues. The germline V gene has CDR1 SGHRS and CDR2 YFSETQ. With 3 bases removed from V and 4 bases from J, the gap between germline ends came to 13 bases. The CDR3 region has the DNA TGCGCCAGCAGCTCCCTGGATGCGGGAGAGACCCAGTACTTC. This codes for CASSSLDAGETQYF.

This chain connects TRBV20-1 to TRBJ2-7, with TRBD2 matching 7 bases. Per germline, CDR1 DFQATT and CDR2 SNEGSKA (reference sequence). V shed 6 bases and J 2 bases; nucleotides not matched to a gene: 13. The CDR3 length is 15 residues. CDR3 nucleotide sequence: TGCAGTGCCCCTTCCTTCGCGGGAGTCACCTACGAGCAGTACTTC. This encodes CSAPSFAGVTYEQYF.

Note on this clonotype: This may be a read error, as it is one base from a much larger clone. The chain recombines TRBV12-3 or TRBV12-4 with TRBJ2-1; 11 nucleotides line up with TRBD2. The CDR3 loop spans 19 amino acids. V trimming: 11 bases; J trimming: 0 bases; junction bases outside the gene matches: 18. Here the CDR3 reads CACTPLIKLAGVSYNEQFF. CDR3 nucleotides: TGTGCCTGCACCCCCTTGATTAAACTAGCGGGGGTCTCCTACAATGAGCAGTTCTTC.

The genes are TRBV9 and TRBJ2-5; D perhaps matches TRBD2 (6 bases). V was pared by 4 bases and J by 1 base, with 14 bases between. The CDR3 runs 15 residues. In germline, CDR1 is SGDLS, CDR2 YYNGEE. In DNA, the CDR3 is TGTGCCAGCAGCCCGGGGGTGGGCGGCCAAGAGACCCAGTACTTC. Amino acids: CASSPGVGGQETQYF.

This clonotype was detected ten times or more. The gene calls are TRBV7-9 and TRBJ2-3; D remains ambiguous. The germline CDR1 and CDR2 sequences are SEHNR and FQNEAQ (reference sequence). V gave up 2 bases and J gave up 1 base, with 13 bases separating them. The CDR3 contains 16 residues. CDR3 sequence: CASSLIGRAGTDTQYF. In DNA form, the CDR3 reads TGTGCCAGCAGCTTAATCGGCCGCGCCGGCACAGATACGCAGTATTTT.

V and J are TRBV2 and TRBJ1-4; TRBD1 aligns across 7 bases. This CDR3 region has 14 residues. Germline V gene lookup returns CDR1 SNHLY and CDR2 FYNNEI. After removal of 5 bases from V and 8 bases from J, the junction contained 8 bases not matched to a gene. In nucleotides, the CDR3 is TGTGCCAGCAGTCTGGGACAGAGCATCGAAAAACTGTTTTTT. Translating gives CASSLGQSIEKLFF.

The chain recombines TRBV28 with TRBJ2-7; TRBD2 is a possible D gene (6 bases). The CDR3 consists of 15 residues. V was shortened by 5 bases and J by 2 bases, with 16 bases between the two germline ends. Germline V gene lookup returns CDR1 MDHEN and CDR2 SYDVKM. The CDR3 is CASSEGLSRAYEQYF. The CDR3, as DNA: TGTGCCAGCAGTGAAGGACTATCGCGAGCCTACGAGCAGTACTTC.

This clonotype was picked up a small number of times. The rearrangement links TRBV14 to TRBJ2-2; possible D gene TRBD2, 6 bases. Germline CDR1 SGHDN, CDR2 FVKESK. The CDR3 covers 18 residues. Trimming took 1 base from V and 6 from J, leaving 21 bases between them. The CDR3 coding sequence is TGTGCCAGCAGCCAAGTATTCCCTAGCGCCGAAAGGGCCGGGGAGCTGTTTTTT. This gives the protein CASSQVFPSAERAGELFF.

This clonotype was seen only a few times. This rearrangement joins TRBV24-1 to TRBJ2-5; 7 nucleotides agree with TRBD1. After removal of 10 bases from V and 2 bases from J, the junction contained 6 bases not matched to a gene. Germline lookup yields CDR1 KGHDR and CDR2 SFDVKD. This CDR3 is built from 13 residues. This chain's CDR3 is CATSPQGQETQYF. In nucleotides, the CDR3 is TGTGCCACAAGTCCACAGGGGCAAGAGACCCAGTACTTC.

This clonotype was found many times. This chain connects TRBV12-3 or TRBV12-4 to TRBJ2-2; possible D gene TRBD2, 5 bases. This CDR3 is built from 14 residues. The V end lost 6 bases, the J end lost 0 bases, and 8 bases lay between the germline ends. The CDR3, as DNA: TGTGCCAGCAGCAGCGGCGCGAACACCGGGGAGCTGTTTTTT. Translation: CASSSGANTGELFF.

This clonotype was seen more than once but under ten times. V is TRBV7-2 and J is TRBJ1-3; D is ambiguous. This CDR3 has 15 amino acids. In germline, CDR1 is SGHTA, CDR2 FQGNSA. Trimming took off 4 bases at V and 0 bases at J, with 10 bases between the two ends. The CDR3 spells CASSSVPASGNTIYF. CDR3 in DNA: TGTGCCAGCAGCTCAGTTCCGGCCTCTGGAAACACCATATATTTT.

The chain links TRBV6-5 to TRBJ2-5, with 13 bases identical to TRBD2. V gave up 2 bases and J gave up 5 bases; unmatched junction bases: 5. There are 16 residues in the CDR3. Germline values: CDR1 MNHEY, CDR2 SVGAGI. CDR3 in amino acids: CASSYTGLAGVETQYF. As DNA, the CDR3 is TGTGCCAGCAGTTACACCGGACTAGCGGGAGTGGAGACCCAGTACTTC.

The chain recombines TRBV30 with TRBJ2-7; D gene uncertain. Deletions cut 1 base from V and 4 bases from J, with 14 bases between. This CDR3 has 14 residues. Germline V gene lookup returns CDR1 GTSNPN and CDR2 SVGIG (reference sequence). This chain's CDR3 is CAWSETPAVYEQYF. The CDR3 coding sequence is TGTGCCTGGAGTGAGACACCGGCCGTATACGAGCAGTACTTC.

In nucleotides, the CDR3 is TGTGCCAGCAGCCCCCATTCCGGGACTAGCGGATACGAGCAGTACTTC. This sequence encodes CASSPHSGTSGYEQYF. J is TRBJ2-7 and V is TRBV3-1; 11 bases line up with TRBD2. CDR3 size: 16 residues. Trimming cost V 4 bases and J 4 bases; bases outside gene matches: 9. From germline, CDR1 is LGHDT and CDR2 YNNKEL (reference sequence).

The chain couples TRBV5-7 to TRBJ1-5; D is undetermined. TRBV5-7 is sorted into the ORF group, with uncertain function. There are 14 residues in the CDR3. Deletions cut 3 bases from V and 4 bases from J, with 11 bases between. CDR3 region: CASSSDPVNQPQHF. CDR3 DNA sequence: TGTGCCAGCAGCTCTGACCCGGTTAATCAGCCCCAGCATTTT.